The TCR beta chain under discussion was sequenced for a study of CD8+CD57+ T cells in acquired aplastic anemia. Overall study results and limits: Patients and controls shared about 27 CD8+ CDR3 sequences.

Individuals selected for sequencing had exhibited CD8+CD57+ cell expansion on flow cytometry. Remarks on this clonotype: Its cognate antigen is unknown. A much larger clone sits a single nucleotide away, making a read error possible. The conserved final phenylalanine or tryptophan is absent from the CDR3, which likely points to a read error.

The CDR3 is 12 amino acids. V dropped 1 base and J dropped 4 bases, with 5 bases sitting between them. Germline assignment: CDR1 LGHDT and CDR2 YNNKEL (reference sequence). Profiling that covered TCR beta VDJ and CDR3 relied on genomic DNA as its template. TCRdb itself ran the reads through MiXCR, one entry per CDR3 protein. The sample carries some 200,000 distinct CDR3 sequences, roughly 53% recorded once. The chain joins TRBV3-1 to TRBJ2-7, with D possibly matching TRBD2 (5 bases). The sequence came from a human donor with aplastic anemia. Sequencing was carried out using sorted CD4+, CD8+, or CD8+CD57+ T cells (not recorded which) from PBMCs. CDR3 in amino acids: CASSQGGYEQYL. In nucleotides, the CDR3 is TGTGCCAGCAGCCAAGGCGGGTACGAGCAGTACCTC.